This TCR beta chain was sequenced during a study of identical twins listed by TCRdb under 2016. Concerning the study at large: The study deep-sequenced TCR alpha and beta repertoires from monozygotic twins, unrelated adults of various ages and cord blood to test whether fetal clonotypes persist. Replicate twin experiments were performed at different times using different library preparation protocols to rule out contamination.

Per the germline V gene, SGHDN is the CDR1 and FVKESK is the CDR2. Its CDR3 holds 16 amino acids, cysteine through phenylalanine. Only CDR3 DNA is held: 48 bases, read in frame from base 1. Cut back by 1 base and 0 bases, the V and J ends lie 11 bases apart. The library came from 5' RACE. Sequenced on an Illumina HiSeq 2000. A universal primer binding site was added through template switching, and the final cDNA carried a unique molecular identifier so that TCR cDNA molecules could be counted accurately. First-strand cDNA for TCR alpha and beta chains was synthesized from specific primers in the conserved constant-segment region. To control for contamination, every cDNA library carried two barcodes: a SMART-Mk sample barcode plus Illumina barcodes. TruSeq adapter sequences and Illumina sample barcodes were added in two successive PCR steps. The Illumina HiSeq platform was used with custom primers to sequence TCR alpha and beta cDNA libraries. From the authors' description of their analysis: Raw reads were processed with MiGEC to extract unique molecular identifiers, and MiXCR was used to determine CDR3 positions. Recombination models were inferred per individual with the repgenHMM and IGoR tools using an EM algorithm. The analysis of shared clonotypes was done with the tcR package in R, with sharing normalized by the product of cloneset sizes. Out-of-frame nonproductive sequences were analyzed to study raw recombination free of thymic and clonal selection effects. TCRdb reprocessing: public reads trimmed at Q25 with fastp, clones called with MiXCR, in-frame beta chains kept. When rows share a CDR3 protein, they turn into one entry using the most common DNA and genes. It is TCRdb's table, rather than the study itself, that gives the V and J calls and clone size. In all, the sample holds some 500,000 distinct CDR3 sequences, and 13% to 15% of those were seen once. 0.52% of the sample lies in the top ten.

Findings and caveats that apply to the study as a whole: Conclusions relied on cross-sectional statistical analysis, since the same donors could not be followed over many years. Compared with coincidental sharing between unrelated individuals, out-of-frame TCR alpha sequences shared between twins had an excess of sequences with low generation probability. The excess sharing between twins in beta out-of-frame sequences was weaker because fewer shared sequences reduced the signal-to-noise ratio. Out-of-frame TCR alpha sharing in monozygotic twins was systematically underestimated by recombination models, whereas sharing between unrelated individuals was in agreement with the recombination models. Abundant cord blood beta clonotypes had fewer insertions, young adult naive repertoires showed a similar but weaker trend, and memory repertoires showed no such trend. Invariant T cells such as MAIT and iNKT could partly confound zero-insertion analyses, although diverse VJ usage argued against such confounding for most clonotypes.

This clonotype has only a few counts. Its antigen specificity is not known. No much larger clone exists at a distance of one base, and base qualities are not known. Every donor was a healthy Caucasian. The twin cohort comprised three pairs of female monozygotic twins, all aged about 18 to 30 years. CD4+ and CD8+ T cell populations were isolated with positive isolation kits from Invitrogen. A further study also used this sample, focusing on yellow fever vaccine responses in identical twins. As the second study states: According to the authors, in identical twins the way T cells responded to vaccination appeared partly convergent and partly personalized. Focusing on identical twins, the study followed the T cell clones that responded to the vaccine, and did so with precision.

The sequence joins TRBV14 to TRBJ2-3; a tentative D match to TRBD1 spans 6 bases. Material: CD4+ T cells sorted from blood. The clonotype was recovered from a woman aged 18 to 35 in good health. The CDR3: CASSQGWGLSTDTQYF. At the DNA level, the sequence is TGTGCCAGCAGCCAAGGCTGGGGGCTAAGCACAGATACGCAGTATTTT.